Given below is one T cell receptor beta chain in context. The sample is drawn from a study of blood T cell repertoires in COVID-19. Assay: immunoSEQ multiplex PCR; the TCRdb copy retains only in-frame clones and omits some. The table lists about 140,000 clones, approximately 80% of them singletons. The CDR3 loop spans 18 amino acids. The germline CDR1 and CDR2 sequences are SEHNR and FQNEAQ (reference sequence). V was trimmed by 2 bases and J by 0 bases, leaving 19 bases between them. The clonotype comes from a man in his forties or fifties in a cohort exposed to, infected with or recovered from COVID-19 (not recorded which). Sequenced input: PBMCs or T cells enriched from blood (not recorded which). The chain has TRBV7-9 and TRBJ1-2; perhaps TRBD1 as D (5 bases). The CDR3 DNA reads as TGTGCCAGCAGCTTAAGGACACCTCCTCCCCGAGCTAACTATGGCTACACCTTC. Amino acid sequence: CASSLRTPPPRANYGYTF.